The 29 T cell receptor beta chains below were found in one sample sequenced in a study of blood T cell repertoires in COVID-19. Profiled with immunoSEQ multiplex PCR; TCRdb holds only in-frame clones, not every one. This repertoire shows roughly 140,000 clones, roughly 80% found once; its top ten account for about 38%. Sample: peripheral blood. These receptors originate from a human donor in a cohort sampled during active COVID-19.

The rearrangement links TRBV7-8 to TRBJ1-1, with a possible D match to TRBD1 (5 bases). V gave up 0 bases and J gave up 8 bases, with 10 bases separating them. Germline assignment: CDR1 SGHVS and CDR2 FQNEAQ. This CDR3 is built from 13 residues. The DNA of the CDR3 is TGTGCCAGCAGCTTAGCCAGGGCCTCCGAAGCTTTCTTT. It codes for CASSLARASEAFF.

This rearrangement joins TRBV28 to TRBJ2-7; D is undetermined. Trimming took 5 bases from V and 0 from J, leaving 11 bases between them. This CDR3 spans 14 amino acids. In germline, CDR1 is MDHEN, CDR2 SYDVKM. The CDR3 reads CASSLPLSSYEQYF. CDR3 DNA: TGTGCCAGCAGTCTACCGTTAAGCTCCTACGAGCAGTACTTC. Drawing the rest from reference TRBV28 and TRBJ2-7, the complete variable domain is DVKVTQSSRYLVKRTGEKVFLECVQDMDHENMFWYRQDPGLGLRLIYFSYDVKMKEKGDIPEGYSVSREKKERFSLILESASTNQTSMYLCASSLPLSSYEQYFGPGTRLTVT.

A single count supports this clone. The chain recombines TRBV11-3 with TRBJ1-2, with D possibly matching TRBD1 (5 bases). Trimming took off 2 bases at V and 7 bases at J, with 11 bases between the two ends. This CDR3 has 13 amino acids. Germline assignment: CDR1 SGHNT and CDR2 YENEEA. The DNA for the CDR3 is TGTGCCAGCAGCTTACAGGGCCTTGGTGGCTACACCTTC. Its protein product is CASSLQGLGGYTF.

The rearrangement uses TRBV6-5 and TRBJ1-2, with TRBD1 matching over 10 bases. The CDR3 consists of 13 residues. Trimming took 6 bases from V and 6 from J; bases not matched to a gene: 4. The V gene's germline CDR1 is MNHEY and CDR2 SVGAGI. The CDR3 sequence is CASRTGTGDGYTF. CDR3 nucleotide sequence: TGTGCCAGCAGGACGGGGACAGGGGATGGCTACACCTTC.

This chain connects TRBV6-2 or TRBV6-3 to TRBJ1-1; D unresolved. CDR1 MNHEY and CDR2 SVGEGT come from the germline V gene. Between the trimmed V and J ends, which lost 6 bases and 1 base, there was a span of 6 bases. The CDR3 has 12 amino acids. The CDR3 loop reads CASSPQNTEAFF. CDR3 nucleotides: TGTGCCAGCAGCCCCCAGAACACTGAAGCTTTCTTT.

This chain uses TRBV6-5 with TRBJ2-5, with 13 bases matching TRBD2. The CDR3 covers 15 residues. V lost 6 bases and J lost 5; bases outside the gene matches: 6. Germline CDR1 is MNHEY and CDR2 is SVGAGI. The CDR3 loop reads CASSTGLAGNETQYF. For the CDR3, the DNA is TGTGCCAGCAGCACGGGACTAGCGGGGAATGAGACCCAGTACTTC.

A word on this clone: The germline gene is not matched at one end of the junction; a read error may be the cause. The V call is TRBV7-9, the J call TRBJ1-5, with 9 bases lining up with TRBD1. CDR1 and CDR2 (germline): SEHNR, FQNEAQ (reference sequence). The CDR3 spans 18 residues. The CDR3 is CASSLLSGTGLRNQPQHF. The CDR3 DNA follows: TGTGCCAGCAGCTTGTTATCCGGGACAGGGCTCCGCAATCAGCCCCAACATTTT.

The rearrangement links TRBV4-3 to TRBJ2-7; D is ambiguous. The CDR3 has 14 residues. Trimming cost V 4 bases and J 1 base, with 11 bases left between them. The germline V gene encodes CDR1 LGHNA and CDR2 YSLEER. The CDR3: CASSPIYSSYEQYF. The CDR3 DNA sequence: TGCGCCAGCAGCCCCATTTACTCATCCTACGAGCAGTACTTC.

The chain couples TRBV28 to TRBJ2-1; 8 bases fit TRBD1. The V and J ends lost 5 bases and 4 bases, in that order; junction bases with no gene match: 4. This CDR3 has 14 residues. Germline V gene data show CDR1 as MDHEN and CDR2 as SYDVKM. The CDR3 DNA follows: TGTGCCAGCAGTGTCCGGGACAGGTACAATGAGCAGTTCTTC. It translates to CASSVRDRYNEQFF. The variable domain in full, completed from reference TRBV28 and TRBJ2-1, reads DVKVTQSSRYLVKRTGEKVFLECVQDMDHENMFWYRQDPGLGLRLIYFSYDVKMKEKGDIPEGYSVSREKKERFSLILESASTNQTSMYLCASSVRDRYNEQFFGPGTRLTVL.

The genes are TRBV30 and TRBJ1-2, with D uncertain. CDR1 is GTSNPN, CDR2 SVGIG, per germline (reference sequence). V was clipped by 1 base and J by 6 bases, with 12 bases between them. The CDR3 extends over 13 amino acids. CDR3 residues: CAWSGNRMNGYTF. The CDR3 DNA reads TGTGCCTGGAGTGGCAACAGAATGAATGGCTACACCTTC.

The gene calls are TRBV28 and TRBJ1-2, with 11 bases aligning to TRBD1. Per germline, CDR1 MDHEN and CDR2 SYDVKM. The V and J ends lost 5 bases and 5 bases, in that order; junction bases with no gene match: 10. CDR3 length: 16 residues. The CDR3 loop is CASSLGQGAGVYGYTF. CDR3 coding DNA: TGTGCCAGCAGTCTAGGACAGGGGGCCGGGGTTTATGGCTACACCTTC.

The chain links TRBV9 to TRBJ2-2; 10 nucleotides match TRBD1. The CDR3 totals 17 residues. The V segment lost 3 bases and the J segment 3 bases; nucleotides outside the gene matches: 8. Germline V CDR1 and CDR2: SGDLS, YYNGEE. The CDR3 loop reads CASSDPGTGDDTGELFF. CDR3 bases: TGTGCCAGCAGCGACCCCGGGACAGGGGACGACACCGGGGAGCTGTTTTTT.

This clone was seen a few times. V usage is TRBV6-2 or TRBV6-3 and J usage is TRBJ2-7, with D hard to call. V dropped 2 bases and J dropped 0 bases, with 5 bases sitting between them. Germline CDR1 reads MNHEY; CDR2 reads SVGEGT. The CDR3 consists of 13 residues. The CDR3 reads CASSYTSSYEQYF. CDR3 in DNA: TGTGCCAGCAGTTACACCAGCTCCTACGAGCAGTACTTC.

CDR3 amino acids: CASSFLRGPTDTQYF. Here the CDR3 DNA reads TGTGCCAGCAGCTTTCTGCGGGGCCCGACAGATACGCAGTATTTT. The chain uses TRBV5-8 and TRBJ2-3, with D possibly TRBD2 on 6 matching bases. This CDR3 contains 15 residues. With 2 bases removed from V and 3 bases from J, the gap between germline ends came to 13 bases. The germline V gene encodes CDR1 SGHTS and CDR2 YDEGEE.

This clone has more than one count but fewer than ten. The rearrangement joins TRBV9 to TRBJ2-7; 9 nucleotides agree with TRBD2. This CDR3 comprises 17 residues. The junction had 10 bases not matched to a gene; V was cut back by 1 base and J by 2 bases. Germline CDR1 is SGDLS and CDR2 is YYNGEE. Here the CDR3 reads CASSVTAGGTLPYEQYF. The CDR3, as DNA: TGTGCCAGCAGCGTAACAGCGGGGGGAACCTTACCCTACGAGCAGTACTTC.

The genes are TRBV5-5 and TRBJ1-2; D perhaps matches TRBD1 (6 bases). Deletions cut 4 bases from V and 3 bases from J, with 10 bases between. Germline V gene data show CDR1 as SGHKS and CDR2 as YYEKEE (reference sequence). The CDR3 extends over 13 amino acids. As DNA, the CDR3 is TGTGCCAGCAGCCCCAGGGGCGACTATGGCTACACCTTC. This translates into CASSPRGDYGYTF.

The gene calls are TRBV7-6 and TRBJ2-5, with unresolved D. Trimming stripped 1 base from V and 1 base from J, with 10 bases between. The length of the CDR3 is 15 residues. The V gene's germline CDR1 is SGHVS and CDR2 FNYEAQ. CDR3 residues: CASSLGAGTQETQYF. CDR3 DNA sequence: TGTGCCAGCAGCTTAGGGGCAGGAACCCAAGAGACCCAGTACTTC.

In regard to this clone: The sample holds other DNA sequences that translate to the same CDR3. This rearrangement joins TRBV7-2 to TRBJ1-2, with 8 bases that match TRBD1. CDR1 is SGHTA and CDR2 is FQGNSA in the germline V gene. This CDR3 has 13 amino acids. J was trimmed by 7 bases and V by 3 bases; bases with no gene match: 4. CDR3 DNA sequence: TGTGCCAGCAGCTTTCAGGGGGCGAGTGGCTACACCTTC. As protein: CASSFQGASGYTF.

The chain uses TRBV12-5 and TRBJ1-5; TRBD1 matches 7 bases. Germline CDR1 is LGHNT and CDR2 is FRNRAP. With V trimmed by 0 bases and J by 7 bases, 3 bases remained unmatched. The CDR3 length is 14 residues. The CDR3 DNA follows: TGTGCTAGTGGTTTGGTCAGGGGGGACCAGCCCCAGCATTTT. Translated: CASGLVRGDQPQHF. Full variable domain (missing parts from reference TRBV12-5 and TRBJ1-5): DARVTQTPRHKVTEMGQEVTMRCQPILGHNTVFWYRQTMMQGLELLAYFRNRAPLDDSGMPKDRFSAEMPDATLATLKIQPSEPRDSAVYFCASGLVRGDQPQHFGDGTRLSIL.

The CDR3: CATRGGEYNSPLHF. CDR3 in DNA: TGTGCCACGAGGGGGGGCGAATATAATTCACCCCTCCACTTT. The chain uses TRBV5-8 and TRBJ1-6; TRBD1 might be the D (6 bases). Germline CDR1 and CDR2: SGHTS and YDEGEE. CDR3 length equals 14 residues. The V gene lost 9 bases and the J gene lost 4 bases, with 14 bases spanning the gap.

The rearrangement links TRBV6-6 to TRBJ2-7; weak D call: TRBD1 (6 bases). The CDR3 has 14 amino acids. CDR1 and CDR2 from the germline V gene are MNHNY and SVGAGI (reference sequence). Between the trimmed V and J ends, which lost 6 bases and 6 bases, there was a span of 18 bases. CDR3 nucleotide sequence: TGTGCCAGCAGCTCTTGGCTACAGGGTGGCGAGCAGTACTTC. Its protein product is CASSSWLQGGEQYF.

The chain has TRBV7-2 and TRBJ2-5, with 10 nucleotides matching TRBD2. J lost 5 bases, V lost 6 bases, and 9 bases had no gene match. Germline CDR1 is SGHTA and CDR2 is FQGNSA. The CDR3 has 15 amino acids. CDR3 nucleotides: TGTGCCAGCAGTCCAGGAGCGGGGGGGTTGGAGACCCAGTACTTC. As protein: CASSPGAGGLETQYF.

The chain uses TRBV29-1 and TRBJ1-2; weak D call: TRBD1 (6 bases). The V gene's germline CDR1 is SQVTM and CDR2 ANQGSEA. V dropped 8 bases and J dropped 6 bases, with 16 bases sitting between them. CDR3 length equals 12 residues. The CDR3: CSLKLTGDGYTF. Here the CDR3 DNA reads TGCAGCCTAAAGTTGACAGGAGATGGCTACACCTTC.

The chain has TRBV6-5 and TRBJ2-7, with TRBD1 matching 7 bases. CDR3 length: 12 amino acids. Germline values: CDR1 MNHEY, CDR2 SVGAGI. V was pared by 8 bases and J by 4 bases, with 5 bases of the junction left unmatched. This CDR3 is CASSRGPYEQYF. For the CDR3, the DNA is TGTGCCAGCTCGAGGGGGCCGTACGAGCAGTACTTC.

This chain links TRBV5-1 with TRBJ2-3; 12 nucleotides agree with TRBD2. Germline CDR1 and CDR2: SGHRS and YFSETQ. The CDR3 consists of 16 residues. V lost 2 bases and J lost 5; bases outside the gene matches: 6. This chain's CDR3 is CASSFASGGAGDTQYF. The CDR3 nucleotides read TGCGCCAGCAGCTTTGCTAGCGGGGGGGCCGGAGATACGCAGTATTTT. Looking up the rest from reference TRBV5-1 and TRBJ2-3 gives the full variable domain: KAGVTQTPRYLIKTRGQQVTLSCSPISGHRSVSWYQQTPGQGLQFLFEYFSETQRNKGNFPGRFSGRQFSNSRSEMNVSTLELGDSALYLCASSFASGGAGDTQYFGPGTRLTVL.

The V gene is TRBV6-6, the J gene TRBJ2-7; possibly TRBD2 for D (6 bases). CDR3 size: 13 residues. Deletions cut 0 bases from V and 5 bases from J, with 8 bases between. Germline values: CDR1 MNHNY, CDR2 SVGAGI (reference sequence). CDR3 in amino acids: CASSYSTGDEQYF. In DNA form, the CDR3 reads TGTGCCAGCAGTTACTCAACGGGAGACGAGCAGTACTTC.

This sequence joins TRBV9 and TRBJ1-1; D may be TRBD1 (5 bases). The CDR3 contains 14 residues. Per the germline V gene, CDR1 is SGDLS and CDR2 is YYNGEE. The ends were cut back, 0 bases at V and 0 bases at J, with 6 bases in the middle. The CDR3 bases are TGTGCCAGCAGCGTAGAAGGGGTGAACACTGAAGCTTTCTTT. Protein sequence: CASSVEGVNTEAFF.

The chain couples TRBV7-2 to TRBJ1-4; no reliable D call. Deletions cut 1 base from V and 2 bases from J, with 11 bases between. This CDR3 has 16 residues. From germline, CDR1 is SGHTA and CDR2 FQGNSA. The CDR3 loop reads CASSLEPGITNEKLFF. Here the CDR3 DNA reads TGTGCCAGCAGCTTAGAACCAGGAATCACTAATGAAAAACTGTTTTTT.

J is TRBJ2-7 and V is TRBV4-3; no clear D. Germline CDR1 reads LGHNA; CDR2 reads YSLEER. Trimming pared 0 bases from V and 6 bases from J, leaving 9 bases between. This CDR3 region has 13 residues. The DNA for the CDR3 is TGCGCCAGCAGCCAAGATCGGAGTACCGAGCAGTACTTC. Its translation is CASSQDRSTEQYF.